This T cell receptor beta chain derives from a study of blood T cell repertoires in COVID-19. Turning to the study itself: Samples of COVID-19 (acute and convalescent) were obtained from the United States, Italy and Spain. T cells, B-cell-depleted T cells, or PBMCs supplied cDNA or gDNA.

This CDR3 spans 16 amino acids. Per the germline V gene, CDR1 is SGHRS and CDR2 is YFSETQ. Trimming took 0 bases from V and 2 from J; bases not matched to a gene: 7. Seattle researchers signed up patients amid active infection and tracked them longitudinally. Authors' methods: Counts of nucleated cells, estimated from reference gene primer amplification, were obtained. Assay used: immunoSEQ multiplex PCR; TCRdb lists only in-frame clones, some missing. V, J and clone size derive from that table, while D and trimming were established from the DNA sequence. The data show 400,000 or so clones, with approximately 89% seen just once and roughly 1.4% held by the top ten.

This clonotype originated in a woman aged 40 to 55 with COVID-19, enrolled during active disease. The specimen was peripheral blood. The gene calls are TRBV5-1 and TRBJ1-2; TRBD1 aligns across 7 bases. CDR3 amino acids: CASSLEFGDSNYGYTF. The CDR3 coding sequence is TGCGCCAGCAGCTTGGAGTTCGGGGACAGCAACTATGGCTACACCTTC.